Below, one TCR beta chain is given with its context. Its antigen is unknown. A multiplex PCR was run with 60 Vbeta primers and 13 Jbeta primers. TCRdb's table, derived via immunoSEQ multiplex PCR, lists solely in-frame clones and lacks some. The data show fewer than 95,000 clones, approximately 64% seen once. The data derive from a study of cytomegalovirus exposure and HLA in healthy donors. Study observations and caveats: The analysis excluded some indistinguishable V segments, including TRBV6-2 and TRBV6-3. TCR beta V- and J-gene trimming was later associated with a missense DCLRE1C variant.

Germline V gives CDR1 SGHTA, CDR2 FQGNSA. V trimming: 3 bases; J trimming: 1 base; junction bases outside the gene matches: 1. This CDR3 has 15 residues. Source material: PBMCs. The TCR comes from a woman aged 45-59 years in good health and CMV-seropositive. V and J are TRBV7-2 and TRBJ2-7; TRBD2 agrees at 12 bases. The CDR3 loop is CASSFGLAGSYEQYF. The CDR3 DNA sequence: TGTGCCAGCAGCTTCGGACTAGCGGGGTCCTACGAGCAGTACTTC. Filled out from reference TRBV7-2 and TRBJ2-7, the complete variable domain reads GAGVSQSPSNKVTEKGKDVELRCDPISGHTALYWYRQSLGQGLEFLIYFQGNSAPDKSGLPSDRFSAERTGGSVSTLTIQRTQQEDSAVYLCASSFGLAGSYEQYFGPGTRLTVT.